One sample yielded the 28 T cell receptor beta chains listed below, sequenced in a study of CD8+ T cells in alopecia areata (dated by TCRdb to the late 2010s). The protocol used for the library was the immunoSEQ multiplex PCR assay. RNA was extracted from all samples and reverse transcribed into cDNA, which served as template for TCR sequencing. TCRdb obtained this table from immuneACCESS and retained in-frame rearrangements with V and J assigned. These tables miss some clones; where compared with another copy, unresolved V genes account for less than half of the shortfall, and the remainder is unexplained. This sample holds around 180,000 clones; roughly 66% were observed only once. The ten largest clones add up to 1% of the sample. The time point label here, explained by the study, means: about 25 weeks on oral tofacitinib. The treatment or condition label on this specimen signifies: oral pan-JAK inhibitor, 5-10 mg twice daily.

This specimen was CD4+ T cells sorted from blood, taken at week 24, from a patient treated with tofacitinib. Receptors originate from a human donor with alopecia areata.

The chain employs TRBV30 and TRBJ1-5, with a weak D call TRBD1 (5 bases). CDR3 length equals 14 residues. Per germline, CDR1 GTSNPN and CDR2 SVGIG (reference sequence). The V and J ends lost 0 bases and 5 bases respectively, with 11 bases between them. The CDR3 is CAWSVSAGDQPQHF. CDR3 nucleotides: TGTGCCTGGAGTGTAAGCGCGGGGGATCAGCCCCAGCATTTT.

Regarding this clone: The sample holds other DNA sequences that translate to the same CDR3. The rearrangement links TRBV14 to TRBJ1-2; maybe TRBD1 (6 bases). This CDR3 is built from 13 residues. Germline lookup yields CDR1 SGHDN and CDR2 FVKESK. V dropped 1 base and J dropped 7 bases, with 10 bases sitting between them. CDR3 loop: CASSQARGLGYTF. The CDR3 DNA is TGTGCCAGCAGCCAAGCTCGGGGGCTTGGCTACACCTTC.

This clone was observed a handful of times. The V and J genes are TRBV2 and TRBJ2-7; 12 bases are shared with TRBD2. The germline V gene encodes CDR1 SNHLY and CDR2 FYNNEI. Unmatched junction bases numbered 0, after V lost 3 bases and J lost 3 bases. CDR3 size: 14 residues. The CDR3 reads CASSETSGGYEQYF. CDR3 nucleotide sequence: TGTGCCAGCAGTGAGACTAGCGGGGGCTACGAGCAGTACTTC.

The CDR3, as DNA: TGTGCCACCAGCGGCCGCCTTATCCAAGAGACCCAGTACTTC. The encoded protein is CATSGRLIQETQYF. The V gene is TRBV15, the J gene TRBJ2-5; D unclear. Germline assignment: CDR1 LNHNV and CDR2 YYDKDF (reference sequence). The CDR3 contains 14 residues. The V and J ends lost 5 bases and 1 base respectively, with 11 bases between them.

This clone was detected a few times. The V gene is TRBV7-2, the J gene TRBJ2-2; unclear D gene. Germline V gene sequence: CDR1 SGHTA, CDR2 FQGNSA. This CDR3 contains 16 residues. The V end was cut by 4 bases, the J end by 0 bases, with 12 bases between. The CDR3 spells CASSYPRTANTGELFF. CDR3 coding DNA: TGTGCCAGCAGCTACCCGAGGACGGCGAACACCGGGGAGCTGTTTTTT. Combining the CDR3 with reference TRBV7-2 and TRBJ2-2 gives the whole variable domain GAGVSQSPSNKVTEKGKDVELRCDPISGHTALYWYRQSLGQGLEFLIYFQGNSAPDKSGLPSDRFSAERTGGSVSTLTIQRTQQEDSAVYLCASSYPRTANTGELFFGEGSRLTVL.

V and J are TRBV7-8 and TRBJ1-1, with TRBD1 as a possible D gene (5 bases). This CDR3 comprises 14 residues. Germline CDR1 reads SGHVS; CDR2 reads FQNEAQ. V lost 5 bases to trimming and J lost 2 bases, with 12 bases between them. CDR3 sequence reads: CASSKRDGNTEAFF. CDR3 bases: TGTGCCAGCAGCAAACGGGACGGTAACACTGAAGCTTTCTTT.

The genes are TRBV9 and TRBJ1-2; D may be TRBD1 (6 bases). The CDR3 runs 16 residues. V was cut by 3 bases and J by 5 bases, with 20 bases left in between. Germline V lookup: CDR1 SGDLS, CDR2 YYNGEE. The CDR3 DNA is TGTGCCAGCAGCGCTTCTATCACAGGGAAGGAATATGGCTACACCTTC. It codes for CASSASITGKEYGYTF.

The chain links TRBV7-2 to TRBJ2-5; D is undetermined. This CDR3 is 15 amino acids long. V was clipped by 3 bases and J by 2 bases, with 13 bases between them. Germline V gene sequence: CDR1 SGHTA, CDR2 FQGNSA. The CDR3 here is CASSLGTVFQETQYF. In nucleotides, the CDR3 is TGTGCCAGCAGCTTGGGAACAGTCTTTCAAGAGACCCAGTACTTC.

This clone was counted between two and nine times. The rearrangement links TRBV29-1 to TRBJ1-1; D remains unclear. Trimming cost V 6 bases and J 3 bases, with 14 bases left between them. This CDR3 region has 13 residues. CDR1 is SQVTM and CDR2 is ANQGSEA in the germline V gene. CDR3 residues: CSVTISRDTEAFF. CDR3 bases: TGCAGCGTGACAATTTCACGGGACACTGAAGCTTTCTTT.

This clone was seen a single time. V and J are TRBV6-5 and TRBJ1-1; tentative D call: TRBD1 (5 bases). The CDR3 sequence is 14 residues long. V lost 2 bases and J lost 2, with 9 bases in between. Germline V gene data show CDR1 as MNHEY and CDR2 as SVGAGI. The CDR3, as DNA: TGTGCCAGCAGTTACCGGGGGATTAACACTGAAGCTTTCTTT. Its protein is CASSYRGINTEAFF.

V is TRBV30 and J is TRBJ2-7; 7 bases line up with TRBD1. Germline-derived CDR1 and CDR2 are GTSNPN and SVGIG (reference sequence). CDR3 size: 14 residues. The V gene end was trimmed by 4 bases and the J gene end by 1 base; junction bases not matched to a gene: 7. The CDR3 is CAWKFMGQSYEQYF. For the CDR3, the DNA is TGTGCCTGGAAATTCATGGGACAGTCCTACGAGCAGTACTTC.

In DNA, the CDR3 is TGCGCCAGCAGCCAGACGGACAGGGAGCACACCGGGGAGCTGTTTTTT. Its translation is CASSQTDREHTGELFF. The J gene is TRBJ2-2, the V gene TRBV4-1; 8 bases fit TRBD1. The CDR3 sequence is 16 residues long. The J segment lost 3 bases and the V segment lost 3 bases, leaving 6 bases of the junction unmatched. Germline V gives CDR1 MGHRA, CDR2 YSYEKL.

The rearrangement uses TRBV6-5 and TRBJ2-7; D may be TRBD1 or TRBD2 (5 bases each). Per germline, CDR1 MNHEY and CDR2 SVGAGI. V was clipped by 0 bases and J by 6 bases, with 15 bases between them. The CDR3 contains 15 residues. CDR3 DNA sequence: TGTGCCAGCAGTTACTCGGGCATGGGGGTGGGCGAGCAGTACTTC. The encoded protein is CASSYSGMGVGEQYF.

This clone appeared once. V is TRBV7-6 and J is TRBJ1-1; D unclear. CDR3 size: 13 residues. The germline gives CDR1 SGHVS, CDR2 FNYEAQ. The ends were cut back, 8 bases at V and 2 bases at J, with 12 bases in the middle. CDR3 protein: CASEARPNTEAFF. The DNA for the CDR3 is TGTGCCAGCGAGGCCAGGCCCAACACTGAAGCTTTCTTT.

V and J are TRBV7-2 and TRBJ1-2; D is undetermined. This CDR3 is built from 12 residues. The germline V gene encodes CDR1 SGHTA and CDR2 FQGNSA. V dropped 6 bases and J dropped 6 bases, with 11 bases sitting between them. CDR3 sequence (DNA): TGTGCCAGCAGGGGGTCAATGAATGGCTACACCTTC. Translation gives CASRGSMNGYTF.

The chain recombines TRBV7-3 with TRBJ2-2, with D tentatively TRBD2 (6 bases). Trimming cost V 5 bases and J 0 bases, with 16 bases left between them. The CDR3 sequence is 17 residues long. Germline CDR1 is SGHTA and CDR2 is FQGTGA. The CDR3, as DNA: TGTGCCAGCAGCCCATACGGCGGGGCAGCGAACACCGGGGAGCTGTTTTTT. Translating it yields CASSPYGGAANTGELFF.

A word on this clone: Other DNA sequences in the same sample also yield this CDR3. The genes are TRBV5-1 and TRBJ2-3, with D tentatively TRBD1 or TRBD2 (6 bases each). Germline V gene lookup returns CDR1 SGHRS and CDR2 YFSETQ. The CDR3 has 15 amino acids. V was trimmed by 4 bases and J by 2 bases, leaving 14 bases between them. CDR3 protein: CASSLRGLATDTQYF. CDR3 DNA sequence: TGCGCCAGCAGCCTCAGGGGACTTGCCACAGATACGCAGTATTTT.

This chain links TRBV30 with TRBJ2-2, with 13 bases aligning to TRBD2. The CDR3 is 17 amino acids. Unmatched junction bases numbered 3, after V lost 2 bases and J lost 0 bases. Germline CDR1 GTSNPN, CDR2 SVGIG (reference sequence). The DNA for the CDR3 is TGTGCCTGGAGTCAAGGGACTAGCGGGGCGAACACCGGGGAGCTGTTTTTT. This sequence encodes CAWSQGTSGANTGELFF.

The rearrangement links TRBV5-6 to TRBJ2-2; no reliable D call. Trimming took 2 bases from V and 6 from J, leaving 11 bases between them. Germline CDR1 reads SGHDT; CDR2 reads YYEEEE. The length of the CDR3 is 14 residues. This CDR3 is CASSFLEASGELFF. CDR3 DNA: TGTGCCAGCAGCTTTTTAGAGGCATCCGGGGAGCTGTTTTTT.

V and J are TRBV2 and TRBJ2-3; TRBD2 matches 8 bases. Germline V CDR1 and CDR2: SNHLY, FYNNEI. Trimming removed 8 bases from V and 1 base from J; junction bases left unmatched: 11. The CDR3 has 16 residues. The CDR3 reads CASSDSGAAGTDTQYF. The CDR3 DNA follows: TGTGCCAGCTCCGATAGCGGGGCCGCCGGCACAGATACGCAGTATTTT.

This clone has just a few counts. This chain uses TRBV30 with TRBJ2-7; 10 nucleotides agree with TRBD1. Per the germline V gene, CDR1 is GTSNPN and CDR2 is SVGIG (reference sequence). V was pared by 4 bases and J by 0 bases, with 6 bases of the junction left unmatched. This CDR3 has 15 residues. As DNA, the CDR3 is TGTGCCTGGAACCTGGGACAGGGGCTCTCCTACGAGCAGTACTTC. This translates into CAWNLGQGLSYEQYF.

The chain couples TRBV30 to TRBJ1-4; D not resolved. Germline values: CDR1 GTSNPN, CDR2 SVGIG (reference sequence). CDR3 length: 14 amino acids. Between the trimmed V and J ends, which lost 8 bases and 4 bases, there was a span of 17 bases. CDR3 amino acids: CARESGPNNEKLFF. In DNA, the CDR3 is TGTGCCAGGGAGTCGGGCCCAAATAATGAAAAACTGTTTTTT.

On this clone: Sequence at one end of the junction differs from germline and may be a read error. V is TRBV6-6 and J is TRBJ2-5; possible D gene TRBD1, 6 bases. Germline V gives CDR1 MNHNY, CDR2 SVGAGI (reference sequence). This CDR3 has 14 residues. CDR3 protein: CASSKDSKEETQYF. CDR3 DNA: TGTGCTAGCAGCAAGGACAGCAAAGAAGAGACCCAGTACTTC.

This clone has only a few counts. The V gene is TRBV29-1, the J gene TRBJ1-1; no reliable D call. The CDR3 has 13 residues. The V and J ends lost 4 bases and 7 bases respectively, with 16 bases between them. Germline CDR1 is SQVTM and CDR2 is ANQGSEA. The CDR3 loop reads CSVGVMGTGEAFF. The CDR3 DNA is TGCAGCGTTGGGGTCATGGGTACGGGTGAAGCTTTCTTT.

V and J are TRBV29-1 and TRBJ2-5, with 9 nucleotides matching TRBD2. CDR1 is SQVTM, CDR2 ANQGSEA, per germline. V was pared by 6 bases and J by 2 bases, with 16 bases of the junction left unmatched. The CDR3 consists of 17 residues. The CDR3 here is CSVSIAGVKHIQETQYF. As DNA, the CDR3 is TGCAGCGTCAGTATAGCGGGGGTCAAACATATACAAGAGACCCAGTACTTC.

This clone was seen only once. J is TRBJ2-3 and V is TRBV4-3, with 7 bases matching TRBD2. Germline values: CDR1 LGHNA, CDR2 YSLEER. The V gene end was trimmed by 0 bases and the J gene end by 0 bases; junction bases not matched to a gene: 3. This CDR3 is built from 16 residues. CDR3 region: CASSQEPGGSTDTQYF. In DNA, the CDR3 is TGCGCCAGCAGCCAAGAGCCGGGAGGAAGCACAGATACGCAGTATTTT.

CDR3 loop: CASSRQGATYEQYF. The CDR3, as DNA: TGCGCCAGCAGTAGACAGGGGGCGACCTACGAGCAGTACTTC. The chain links TRBV5-1 to TRBJ2-7, with 10 bases matching TRBD1. The germline V gene has CDR1 SGHRS and CDR2 YFSETQ. The V gene end was trimmed by 5 bases and the J gene end by 2 bases; junction bases not matched to a gene: 4. The CDR3 totals 14 residues.

The genes are TRBV27 and TRBJ1-1; perhaps TRBD1 as D (6 bases). This CDR3 is 17 amino acids long. Per the germline V gene, CDR1 is MNHEY and CDR2 is SMNVEV (reference sequence). Trimming removed 6 bases at V and 1 base at J, with 21 bases between. The CDR3 bases are TGTGCCAGCAGGAGAAGTACGGCGGGGGCGGGGAACACTGAAGCTTTCTTT. Translating it yields CASRRSTAGAGNTEAFF.